This T cell receptor (beta chain) was recorded in a study of cytomegalovirus exposure and HLA in healthy donors. General observations from the study: Within a later analysis, the majority of CMV-associated TCR beta chains appeared HLA-restricted. Reports described diagnosis of cytomegalovirus status by the classifier as highly specific and sensitive.

The V and J ends lost 4 bases and 4 bases, in that order; junction bases with no gene match: 0. The CDR3 is made up of 14 amino acids. Germline V gives CDR1 SGDLS, CDR2 YYNGEE. This clone occurred once. Its antigen is unknown. The PCR ran on 60 Vbeta and 13 Jbeta primers. The table came from immunoSEQ multiplex PCR; TCRdb's copy has only in-frame clones and leaves some out. The sample contains tens of thousands of clones, roughly two thirds of which appear only once. The receptor comes from a woman between 45 and 65 years old in good health and CMV-seropositive. The J gene is TRBJ2-1, the V gene TRBV9, with 12 bases that match TRBD2. The sample consisted of PBMCs. In DNA, the CDR3 is TGTGCCAGCAGCCTAGCGGGGGGGTACAATGAGCAGTTCTTC. Encoded protein: CASSLAGGYNEQFF. Looking up the rest from reference TRBV9 and TRBJ2-1 gives the full variable domain: DSGVTQTPKHLITATGQRVTLRCSPRSGDLSVYWYQQSLDQGLQFLIQYYNGEERAKGNILERFSAQQFPDLHSELNLSSLELGDSALYFCASSLAGGYNEQFFGPGTRLTVL.